What follows are 27 T cell receptor beta chains derived from one specimen sequenced in a study of response to subunit inactivated influenza vaccine. Using its own MiXCR run on the RT-PCR reads, TCRdb lists one record per CDR3 protein. In the table there are about half a million distinct CDR3 sequences, approximately 10% of which are singletons. The sample consisted of PBMCs from blood, taken more than 35 days after vaccination. These receptors all come from a man aged 45 to 65 who received an inactivated influenza vaccine.

This rearrangement joins TRBV5-1 to TRBJ2-4; D remains unclear. The CDR3 covers 12 residues. The V and J ends lost 7 bases and 1 base respectively, with 6 bases between them. Germline CDR1 SGHRS, CDR2 YFSETQ. CDR3 in DNA: TGCGCCAGCTCCGGCGCCAAAAACATTCAGTACTTC. It yields the protein CASSGAKNIQYF. Drawing the rest from reference TRBV5-1 and TRBJ2-4, the complete variable domain is KAGVTQTPRYLIKTRGQQVTLSCSPISGHRSVSWYQQTPGQGLQFLFEYFSETQRNKGNFPGRFSGRQFSNSRSEMNVSTLELGDSALYLCASSGAKNIQYFGAGTRLSVL.

This clonotype has at least ten counts. The chain recombines TRBV11-2 with TRBJ2-1, with a tentative D call TRBD1 (5 bases). Trimming removed 0 bases at V and 9 bases at J, with 9 bases between. The CDR3 contains 13 residues. Germline V gene sequence: CDR1 SGHAT, CDR2 FQNNGV. The CDR3 loop is CASSLEGAIEQFF. CDR3 sequence (DNA): TGTGCCAGCAGCTTAGAAGGGGCAATTGAGCAGTTCTTC.

This clonotype was detected a few times. The V call is TRBV3-1, the J call TRBJ2-7, with D uncertain. Germline CDR1 reads LGHDT; CDR2 reads YNNKEL (reference sequence). V gave up 5 bases and J gave up 4 bases, with 9 bases separating them. CDR3 size: 12 residues. DNA for the CDR3: TGTGCCAGCAGCTTCGGAAGATACGAGCAGTACTTC. Protein product: CASSFGRYEQYF.

This chain links TRBV9 with TRBJ2-5; the match to TRBD2 covers 9 bases. Germline lookup yields CDR1 SGDLS and CDR2 YYNGEE. The V gene end was trimmed by 0 bases and the J gene end by 5 bases; junction bases not matched to a gene: 11. The CDR3 contains 17 residues. CDR3 sequence reads: CASSVVGGSGGRETQYF. The CDR3 DNA is TGTGCCAGCAGCGTAGTTGGGGGTAGCGGGGGTCGGGAGACCCAGTACTTC.

The chain couples TRBV25-1 to TRBJ2-1; possibly TRBD2 for D (6 bases). The V gene lost 7 bases and the J gene lost 7 bases, with 11 bases spanning the gap. CDR1 and CDR2 from the germline V gene are MGHDK and SYGVNS. The CDR3 is 12 amino acids. CDR3 loop: CASTRLENEQFF. In DNA form, the CDR3 reads TGTGCCAGCACCAGACTAGAAAATGAGCAGTTCTTC. Variable domain in full (rest from reference TRBV25-1 and TRBJ2-1): EADIYQTPRYLVIGTGKKITLECSQTMGHDKMYWYQQDPGMELHLIHYSYGVNSTEKGDLSSESTVSRIRTEHFPLTLESARPSHTSQYLCASTRLENEQFFGPGTRLTVL.

This clonotype was detected only a few times. The rearrangement uses TRBV20-1 and TRBJ2-7; 9 positions agree with TRBD2. The trim removed 2 bases at V and 3 bases at J, leaving 5 bases unmatched. CDR1 DFQATT and CDR2 SNEGSKA come from the germline V gene (reference sequence). This CDR3 contains 14 residues. The CDR3 spells CSARRTSASYEQYF. DNA of the CDR3: TGCAGTGCTAGACGGACTAGCGCGAGCTACGAGCAGTACTTC.

There are many counts of this clonotype. The rearrangement joins TRBV10-3 to TRBJ1-1; tentative D call: TRBD1 (5 bases). Trimming removed 0 bases from V and 4 bases from J, with 9 bases in between. In germline, CDR1 is ENHRY, CDR2 SYGVKD. This CDR3 has 14 amino acids. CDR3 sequence: CAISESAGFTEAFF. The CDR3, as DNA: TGTGCCATCAGTGAGTCAGCAGGGTTCACTGAAGCTTTCTTT.

J is TRBJ2-1 and V is TRBV7-2, with 13 bases matching TRBD2. CDR1 and CDR2 (germline): SGHTA, FQGNSA. V was pared by 5 bases and J by 9 bases, with 7 bases of the junction left unmatched. The CDR3 consists of 15 residues. DNA of the CDR3: TGTGCCAGCAGCCCCGGGACTAGCGGGACTAGTGAGCAGTTCTTC. As protein: CASSPGTSGTSEQFF.

This clonotype turned up a few times. The genes are TRBV20-1 and TRBJ2-7; 8 nucleotides line up with TRBD1. Germline lookup yields CDR1 DFQATT and CDR2 SNEGSKA (reference sequence). The CDR3 length is 14 residues. The ends lost 3 bases at V and 1 base at J; junction bases unmatched: 5. The CDR3 protein is CSARWQGASYEQYF. The CDR3 DNA reads as TGCAGTGCTAGGTGGCAGGGGGCTTCCTACGAGCAGTACTTC.

V usage is TRBV20-1 and J usage is TRBJ2-7; D might be TRBD1 or TRBD2, each matching 6 bases. The V end lost 6 bases, the J end lost 3 bases, and 18 bases lay between the germline ends. CDR1 DFQATT and CDR2 SNEGSKA come from the germline V gene (reference sequence). The CDR3 runs 14 residues. The CDR3 DNA sequence: TGCAGTGCCCGGGGGCGAAACCGAAACTACGAGCAGTACTTC. This encodes CSARGRNRNYEQYF.

V gene TRBV11-2 combines with J gene TRBJ2-1; D is uncertain. The ends were cut back, 2 bases at V and 6 bases at J, with 11 bases in the middle. There are 14 residues in the CDR3. Germline V lookup: CDR1 SGHAT, CDR2 FQNNGV. The CDR3: CASSLSLVPNEQFF. The DNA for the CDR3 is TGTGCCAGCAGCTTAAGCTTGGTTCCCAATGAGCAGTTCTTC.

The table lists this clonotype with a few counts. The chain uses TRBV20-1 and TRBJ2-7; TRBD1 agrees at 7 bases. Germline values: CDR1 DFQATT, CDR2 SNEGSKA (reference sequence). The CDR3 consists of 13 residues. Trimming cost V 5 bases and J 4 bases; bases outside gene matches: 8. As DNA, the CDR3 is TGCAGTGCTGGGAAAAACAGGGGATACGAGCAGTACTTC. Residues: CSAGKNRGYEQYF.

This CDR3 is CASSRRAGTYEQYF. The CDR3, as DNA: TGTGCCAGCAGCCGCCGAGCGGGTACCTACGAGCAGTACTTC. The chain combines TRBV14 with TRBJ2-7, with a tentative D call TRBD2 (6 bases). CDR3 length: 14 amino acids. The V end lost 4 bases, the J end lost 2 bases, and 12 bases lay between the germline ends. From germline, CDR1 is SGHDN and CDR2 FVKESK. The full variable domain, in which reference TRBV14 and TRBJ2-7 provide the parts outside the CDR3, is EAGVTQFPSHSVIEKGQTVTLRCDPISGHDNLYWYRRVMGKEIKFLLHFVKESKQDESGMPNNRFLAERTGGTYSTLKVQPAELEDSGVYFCASSRRAGTYEQYFGPGTRLTVT.

This clonotype was counted at least ten times. This sequence joins TRBV12-3 or TRBV12-4 and TRBJ2-5, with D possibly matching TRBD2 (6 bases). Trimming took off 3 bases at V and 5 bases at J, with 13 bases between the two ends. The CDR3 is 14 residues long. CDR3 in DNA: TGTGCCAGCAGTTTTTGGGGGGTTAGCGAGACCCAGTACTTC. Translating gives CASSFWGVSETQYF.

This clonotype was observed at least ten times. This chain joins TRBV20-1 and TRBJ1-1; 9 bases map to TRBD1. Germline V lookup: CDR1 DFQATT, CDR2 SNEGSKA (reference sequence). There are 15 residues in the CDR3. After removal of 3 bases from V and 2 bases from J, the junction contained 7 bases not matched to a gene. CDR3 sequence: CSARDRGRLNTEAFF. CDR3 DNA: TGCAGTGCTAGGGACAGGGGACGATTAAACACTGAAGCTTTCTTT.

Regarding this clonotype: A much larger clone lies a single base off, so this may be a read error. The V call is TRBV29-1, the J call TRBJ2-2, with D perhaps assigned TRBD1 or TRBD2 (5 bases each). The germline V gene has CDR1 SQVTM and CDR2 ANQGSEA. The CDR3 contains 13 residues. The V gene lost 7 bases and the J gene lost 6 bases, with 15 bases spanning the gap. The DNA for the CDR3 is TGCAGCGGGGGGATGGCCGCGGCCGGGGAGCTGTTTTTT. Its translation: CSGGMAAAGELFF.

This clonotype came up a few times. This chain uses TRBV6-1 with TRBJ1-1; no firm D call. The CDR3 contains 14 residues. V gave up 6 bases and J gave up 0 bases, with 11 bases separating them. Per the germline V gene, CDR1 is MNHNS and CDR2 is SASEGT. The CDR3 region has the DNA TGTGCCAGCAGGAGGAACAGCCTGAACACTGAAGCTTTCTTT. This translates into CASRRNSLNTEAFF.

The V and J genes are TRBV20-1 and TRBJ1-6; 7 bases are shared with TRBD1. The CDR3 extends over 15 amino acids. V shed 0 bases and J 6 bases; nucleotides not matched to a gene: 5. Germline V gives CDR1 DFQATT, CDR2 SNEGSKA (reference sequence). The CDR3 DNA reads as TGCAGTGCTAGAGACTCGACAGGGTTTAATTCACCCCTCCACTTT. It yields the protein CSARDSTGFNSPLHF.

V usage is TRBV7-2 and J usage is TRBJ2-5, with D hard to call. Trimming stripped 3 bases from V and 2 bases from J, with 10 bases between. CDR3 length equals 14 residues. Germline V gene data show CDR1 as SGHTA and CDR2 as FQGNSA. The CDR3 here is CASSLGYQQETQYF. The CDR3, as DNA: TGTGCCAGCAGCTTGGGATACCAACAAGAGACCCAGTACTTC. Based on the CDR3 plus reference TRBV7-2 and TRBJ2-5, the full variable domain is GAGVSQSPSNKVTEKGKDVELRCDPISGHTALYWYRQSLGQGLEFLIYFQGNSAPDKSGLPSDRFSAERTGGSVSTLTIQRTQQEDSAVYLCASSLGYQQETQYFGPGTRLLVL.

This clonotype was seen a few times. The chain carries TRBV9 and TRBJ1-1; 7 positions match TRBD1. Germline CDR1 is SGDLS and CDR2 is YYNGEE. Trimming removed 3 bases from V and 4 bases from J; junction bases left unmatched: 3. The CDR3 loop spans 13 amino acids. The CDR3 DNA reads TGTGCCAGCAGCGCCGGGACAGCCACTGAAGCTTTCTTT. Translated: CASSAGTATEAFF.

The chain uses TRBV28 and TRBJ2-5; possible D gene TRBD1, 5 bases. Germline loops: CDR1 MDHEN, CDR2 SYDVKM. Between the trimmed V and J ends, which lost 2 bases and 6 bases, there was a span of 16 bases. The CDR3 has 15 amino acids. CDR3 residues: CASSLRWQGHKTQYF. The DNA for the CDR3 is TGTGCCAGCAGTTTAAGGTGGCAGGGTCATAAGACCCAGTACTTC.

The genes are TRBV20-1 and TRBJ2-3, with 9 bases identical to TRBD2. Trimming removed 3 bases from V and 3 bases from J; junction bases left unmatched: 10. CDR1 and CDR2 from the germline V gene are DFQATT and SNEGSKA (reference sequence). CDR3 size: 16 residues. The CDR3 region is CSARNPAGGRTDTQYF. The CDR3 bases are TGCAGTGCTAGGAACCCGGCGGGAGGGCGGACAGATACGCAGTATTTT.

The chain is built from TRBV5-6 and TRBJ2-4; D might be TRBD1 (5 bases). The CDR3 has 12 amino acids. The V and J ends lost 4 bases and 9 bases respectively, with 11 bases between them. From germline, CDR1 is SGHDT and CDR2 YYEEEE. The CDR3 sequence is CASSPSTGIQYF. The CDR3, as DNA: TGTGCCAGCAGCCCGAGTACAGGCATTCAGTACTTC.

Only a few counts were recorded for this clonotype. The J gene is TRBJ2-4, the V gene TRBV6-5; a weak D match, TRBD1 (6 bases). Germline lookup yields CDR1 MNHEY and CDR2 SVGAGI. V shed 0 bases and J shed 5 bases, with 14 bases lying between them. This CDR3 region has 16 residues. This CDR3 is CASSYSIRDNENIQYF. The CDR3 DNA sequence: TGTGCCAGCAGTTACTCGATAAGGGACAACGAAAACATTCAGTACTTC.

This clonotype was counted at least ten times. This chain links TRBV24-1 with TRBJ2-1, with 9 nucleotides matching TRBD1. The CDR3 consists of 17 residues. Germline lookup yields CDR1 KGHDR and CDR2 SFDVKD. The V segment lost 4 bases and the J segment 8 bases; nucleotides outside the gene matches: 14. The CDR3 region has the DNA TGTGCCACCAGTGACACGAAAAACAGGGGGCTGGTCTATGAGCAGTTCTTC. Translating gives CATSDTKNRGLVYEQFF.

V and J are TRBV4-2 and TRBJ2-5; tentatively, D is TRBD2 (5 bases). Germline CDR1 is LGHNA and CDR2 is YNFKEQ. This CDR3 is built from 15 residues. Trimming took 4 bases from V and 3 from J, leaving 15 bases between them. CDR3 residues: CASSPLGRGEETQYF. The DNA of the CDR3 is TGTGCCAGCAGCCCCCTCGGTCGGGGAGAAGAGACCCAGTACTTC.

The chain has TRBV4-1 and TRBJ1-4; possible D gene TRBD1, 6 bases. CDR3 length: 15 residues. Germline values: CDR1 MGHRA, CDR2 YSYEKL. V was trimmed by 1 base and J by 3 bases, leaving 9 bases between them. Here the CDR3 DNA reads TGCGCCAGCAGCCAAGCTAGGGGGGCTAATGAAAAACTGTTTTTT. Protein sequence: CASSQARGANEKLFF.